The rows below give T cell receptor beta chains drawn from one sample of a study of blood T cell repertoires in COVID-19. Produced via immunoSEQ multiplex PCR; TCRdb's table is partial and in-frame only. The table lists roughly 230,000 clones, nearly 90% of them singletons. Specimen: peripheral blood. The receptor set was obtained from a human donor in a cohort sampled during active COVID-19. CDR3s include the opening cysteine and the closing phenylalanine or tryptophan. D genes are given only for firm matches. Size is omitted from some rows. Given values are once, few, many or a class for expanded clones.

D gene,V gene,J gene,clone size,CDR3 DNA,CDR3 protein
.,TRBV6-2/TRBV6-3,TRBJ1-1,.,TGTGCCAGCAGTGGTAAACAGGGAGACACTGAAGCTTTCTTT,CASSGKQGDTEAFF
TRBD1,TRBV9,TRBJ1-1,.,TGTGCCAGCAGCGTAGATGGGACAGGTTTCACTGAAGCTTTCTTT,CASSVDGTGFTEAFF
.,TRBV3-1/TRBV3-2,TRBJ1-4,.,TGTGCCAGCAGCCAAGAAAGGTCGCGGACTAATGAAAAACTGTTTTTT,CASSQERSRTNEKLFF
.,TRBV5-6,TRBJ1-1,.,TGTGCCAGCAGCCCCGGGACTTCTGAAGCTTTCTTT,CASSPGTSEAFF
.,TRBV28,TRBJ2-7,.,TGTGCCAGCAGTTTCCCCTTCCTAATATACAGGTATTGCTACGAGCAGTACTTC,CASSFPFLIYRYCYEQYF
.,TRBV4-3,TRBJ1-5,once,TGCGCCAGCAGCCAGCATTTCGGAGGTAATCAGCCCCAGCATTTT,CASSQHFGGNQPQHF
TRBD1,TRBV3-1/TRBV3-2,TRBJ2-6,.,TGTGCCAGCAGCCAAAGGACAGGGATTTACTCTGGGGCCAACGTCCTGACTTTC,CASSQRTGIYSGANVLTF
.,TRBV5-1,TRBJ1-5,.,TGCGCCAGCAGCTTACCAGGGGACAATCAGCCCCAGCATTTT,CASSLPGDNQPQHF
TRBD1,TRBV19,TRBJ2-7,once,TGTGCCAGTAGTAGAAGTCAGGGGGCGTACGGCGAGCAGTACTTC,CASSRSQGAYGEQYF
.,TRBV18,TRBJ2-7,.,TGTGCCAGCTCACCAGGGGGCAATATTGGTGAGCAGTACTTC,CASSPGGNIGEQYF
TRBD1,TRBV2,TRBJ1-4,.,TGTGCCAGCAGACAGGGGGCGCTGGCTGAAAAACTGTTTTTT,CASRQGALAEKLFF
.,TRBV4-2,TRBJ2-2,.,TGTGCCAGCAGTCCCTCTAGCGCCAACACCGGGGAGCTGTTTTTT,CASSPSSANTGELFF
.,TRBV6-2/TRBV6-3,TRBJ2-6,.,TGTGCCAGCAGCCACGGGGGTGGGGCCAACGTCCTGACTTTC,CASSHGGGANVLTF
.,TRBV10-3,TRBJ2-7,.,TGTGCCATCAGTGAGCCCGGTTCCTACGAGCAGTACTTC,CAISEPGSYEQYF
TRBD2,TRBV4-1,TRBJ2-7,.,TGCGCCAGCAGCCAGGTTCCCCTTGCGGGGGGATCCTACGAGCAGTACTTC,CASSQVPLAGGSYEQYF
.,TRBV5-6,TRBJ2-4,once,TGTGCCAGCAGCTTGGGAAGGGGTACCCAAAACATTCAGTACTTC,CASSLGRGTQNIQYF
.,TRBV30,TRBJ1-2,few,TGTGCCTGGTACGGGGGCTATGGCTACACCTTC,CAWYGGYGYTF
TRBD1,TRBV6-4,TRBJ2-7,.,TGTGCCAGCAGTGGACAGGGGATTGCATTGATCTGCGAGCAGTACTTC,CASSGQGIALICEQYF
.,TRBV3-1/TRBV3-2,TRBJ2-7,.,TGTGCCAGCAGCCCTCCCTCCTACGAGCAGTACTTC,CASSPPSYEQYF
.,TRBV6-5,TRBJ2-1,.,TGTGCCAGCAGTTACTCGATAAACGGTGAGCAGTTCTTC,CASSYSINGEQFF
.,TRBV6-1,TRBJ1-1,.,TGTGCCAGCAGTGACCGGGGGAACACTGAAGCTTTCTTT,CASSDRGNTEAFF
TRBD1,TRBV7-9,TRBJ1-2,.,TGTGCCAGCAGCTTCGGGCAGGGGGCCGTATTTTTTTATGGCTACACCTTC,CASSFGQGAVFFYGYTF
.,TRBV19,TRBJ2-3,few,TGTGCCAGCCTGGAGGGAGCTAGCACAGATACGCAGTATTTT,CASLEGASTDTQYF
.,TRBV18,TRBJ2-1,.,TGTGCCAGCTCACAGGTGGGGTTTGGGCAGGGCTCCTACAATGAGCAGTTCTTC,CASSQVGFGQGSYNEQFF
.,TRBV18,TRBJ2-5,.,TGTGCCAGCTCACCACCACGGCCCCCAGGGACCCAGTACTTC,CASSPPRPPGTQYF
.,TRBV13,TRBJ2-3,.,TGTGCCAGCAGCCCCCCTAACACAGATACGCAGTATTTT,CASSPPNTDTQYF
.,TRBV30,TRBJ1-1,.,TGTGCCTGGAGTGACTCCGCCCTACGAGCTTTCTTT,CAWSDSALRAFF
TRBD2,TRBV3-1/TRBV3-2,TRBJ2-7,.,TGTGCCAGCAGCCCGGGACTAGCGGGAGGGTTTGTCGAGCAGTACTTC,CASSPGLAGGFVEQYF
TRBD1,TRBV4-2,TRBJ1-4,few,TGTGCCAGCAGCCGACAGGGGGCTGATGAAAAACTGTTTTTT,CASSRQGADEKLFF
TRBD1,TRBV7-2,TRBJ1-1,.,TGTGCCAGCAGCCCCGGGGACAGCCGGAACACTGAAGCTTTCTTT,CASSPGDSRNTEAFF
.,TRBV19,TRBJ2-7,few,TGTGCCACCTCGGTGGGCCTATACGAGCAGTACTTC,CATSVGLYEQYF
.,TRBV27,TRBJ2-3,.,TGTGCCAGCAGTCTCCGACACACTTTCACAGATACGCAGTATTTT,CASSLRHTFTDTQYF
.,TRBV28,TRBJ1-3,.,TGTGCCAGCAGCCCCGCAGTTGGCTCTGGAAACACCATATATTTT,CASSPAVGSGNTIYF
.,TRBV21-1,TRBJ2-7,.,TGTGCCAGCATGCCGGGACAGGAAAATTCCGAGCAGTACTTC,CASMPGQENSEQYF
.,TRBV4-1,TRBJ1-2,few,TGCGCCAGCAGCCAACGGACAGCCTATGGCTACACCTTC,CASSQRTAYGYTF